These 4 T cell receptor beta chains were all obtained from the same sample, sequenced in a study of T cell responses to AZD1222 COVID-19 vaccine. Only in-frame clones appear in the TCRdb table, and some are missing; sequencing was by immunoSEQ multiplex PCR. The table has 190,000 or so clones, over 85% seen once. The sample here was peripheral blood, taken 28 days after the second AZD1222 dose. The receptors originated from an adult who received the AZD1222 COVID-19 vaccine.

V gene TRBV12-3 or TRBV12-4 combines with J gene TRBJ1-1; 9 bases fit TRBD1. The CDR3 has 11 amino acids. Trimming cost V 5 bases and J 9 bases; bases outside gene matches: 1. This CDR3 reads CASSNRGQAFF. For the CDR3, the DNA is TGTGCCAGCAGTAACAGGGGGCAAGCTTTCTTT.

The genes are TRBV15 and TRBJ2-2; possibly TRBD1 for D (5 bases). Germline V gene data show CDR1 as LNHNV and CDR2 as YYDKDF (reference sequence). This CDR3 spans 15 amino acids. V lost 2 bases to trimming and J lost 5 bases, with 12 bases between them. CDR3 region: CATSRQGLWTGELFF. As DNA, the CDR3 is TGTGCCACCAGCAGACAGGGATTGTGGACCGGGGAGCTGTTTTTT. Filled out from reference TRBV15 and TRBJ2-2, the complete variable domain reads DAMVIQNPRYQVTQFGKPVTLSCSQTLNHNVMYWYQQKSSQAPKLLFHYYDKDFNNEADTPDNFQSRRPNTSFCFLDIRSPGLGDTAMYLCATSRQGLWTGELFFGEGSRLTVL.

The V call is TRBV11-2, the J call TRBJ2-1; TRBD1 or TRBD2 may be the D gene (6 bases each). Germline V gene sequence: CDR1 SGHAT, CDR2 FQNNGV. The CDR3 has 14 residues. Trimming left V 8 bases short and J 3 bases short, with 14 bases between. The CDR3 DNA reads TGTGCCAGCGAAGGGGGGACGGTCTACAATGAGCAGTTCTTC. Translation: CASEGGTVYNEQFF. Based on the CDR3 plus reference TRBV11-2 and TRBJ2-1, the full variable domain is EAGVAQSPRYKIIEKRQSVAFWCNPISGHATLYWYQQILGQGPKLLIQFQNNGVVDDSQLPKDRFSAERLKGVDSTLKIQPAKLEDSAVYLCASEGGTVYNEQFFGPGTRLTVL.

J is TRBJ1-4 and V is TRBV28, with D uncertain. V lost 8 bases and J 6 bases, leaving 19 bases between the germline ends. Germline V CDR1 and CDR2: MDHEN, SYDVKM. The CDR3 length is 15 residues. CDR3 protein: CASDNPGPSHEKLFF. The CDR3 DNA is TGTGCCAGCGATAATCCGGGTCCCTCGCATGAAAAACTGTTTTTT.